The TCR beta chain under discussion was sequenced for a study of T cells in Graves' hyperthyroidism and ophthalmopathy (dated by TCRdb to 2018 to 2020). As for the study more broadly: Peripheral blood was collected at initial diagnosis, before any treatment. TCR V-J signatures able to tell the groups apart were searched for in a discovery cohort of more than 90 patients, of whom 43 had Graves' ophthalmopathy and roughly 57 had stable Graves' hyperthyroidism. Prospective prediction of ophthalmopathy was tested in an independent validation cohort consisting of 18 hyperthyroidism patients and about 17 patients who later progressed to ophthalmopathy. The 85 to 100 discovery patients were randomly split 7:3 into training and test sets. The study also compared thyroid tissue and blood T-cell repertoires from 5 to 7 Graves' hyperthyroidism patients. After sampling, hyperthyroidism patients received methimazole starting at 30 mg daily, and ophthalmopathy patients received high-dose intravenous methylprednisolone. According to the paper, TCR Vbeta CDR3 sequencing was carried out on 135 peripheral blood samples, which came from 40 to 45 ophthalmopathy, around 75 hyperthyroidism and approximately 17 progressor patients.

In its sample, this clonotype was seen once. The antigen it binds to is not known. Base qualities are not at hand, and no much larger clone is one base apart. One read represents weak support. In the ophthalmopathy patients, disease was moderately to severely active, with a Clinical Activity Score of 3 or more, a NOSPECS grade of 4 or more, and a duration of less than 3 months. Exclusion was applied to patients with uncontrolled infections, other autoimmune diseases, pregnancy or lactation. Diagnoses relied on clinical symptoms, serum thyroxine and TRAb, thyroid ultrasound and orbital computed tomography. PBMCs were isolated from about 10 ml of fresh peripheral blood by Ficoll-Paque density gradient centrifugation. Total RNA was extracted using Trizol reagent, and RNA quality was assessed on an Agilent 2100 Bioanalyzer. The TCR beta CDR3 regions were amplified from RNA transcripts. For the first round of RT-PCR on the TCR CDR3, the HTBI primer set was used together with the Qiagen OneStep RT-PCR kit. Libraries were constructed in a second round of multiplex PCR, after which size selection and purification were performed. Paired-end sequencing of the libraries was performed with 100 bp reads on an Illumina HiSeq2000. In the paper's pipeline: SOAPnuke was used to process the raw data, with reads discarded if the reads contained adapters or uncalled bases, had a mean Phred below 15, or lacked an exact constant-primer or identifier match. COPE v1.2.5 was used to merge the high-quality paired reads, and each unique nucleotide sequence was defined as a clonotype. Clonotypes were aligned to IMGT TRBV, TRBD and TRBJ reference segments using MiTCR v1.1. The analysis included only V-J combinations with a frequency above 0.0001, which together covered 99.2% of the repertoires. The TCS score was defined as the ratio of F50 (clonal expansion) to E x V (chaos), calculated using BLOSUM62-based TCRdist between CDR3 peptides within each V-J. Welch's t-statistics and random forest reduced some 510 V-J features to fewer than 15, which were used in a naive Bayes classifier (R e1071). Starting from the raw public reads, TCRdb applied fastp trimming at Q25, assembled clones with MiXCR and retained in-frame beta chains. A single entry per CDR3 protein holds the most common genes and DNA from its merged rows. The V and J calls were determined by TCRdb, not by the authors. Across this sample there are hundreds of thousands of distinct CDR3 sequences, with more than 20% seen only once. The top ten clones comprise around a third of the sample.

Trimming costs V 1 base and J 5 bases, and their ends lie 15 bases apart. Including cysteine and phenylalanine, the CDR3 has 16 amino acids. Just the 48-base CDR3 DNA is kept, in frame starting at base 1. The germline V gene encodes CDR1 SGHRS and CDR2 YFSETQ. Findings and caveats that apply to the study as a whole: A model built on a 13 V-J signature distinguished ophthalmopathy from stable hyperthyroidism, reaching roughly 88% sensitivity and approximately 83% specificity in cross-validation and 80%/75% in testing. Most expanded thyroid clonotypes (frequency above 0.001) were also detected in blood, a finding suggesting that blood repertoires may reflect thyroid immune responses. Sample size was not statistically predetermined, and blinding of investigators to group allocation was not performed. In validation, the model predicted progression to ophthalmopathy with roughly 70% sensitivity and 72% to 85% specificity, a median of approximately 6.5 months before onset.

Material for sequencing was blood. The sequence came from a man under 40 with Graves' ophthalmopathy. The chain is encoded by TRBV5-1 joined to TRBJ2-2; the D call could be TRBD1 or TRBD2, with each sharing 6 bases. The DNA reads TGCGCCAGCAGCTTGATCGAACAGGGAGGAACCGGGGAGCTGTTTTTT. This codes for CASSLIEQGGTGELFF.